The next 13 T cell receptor beta chains were all read from a single sample in a study of shared clonotypes between healthy human individuals. Generated by immunoSEQ multiplex PCR, the TCRdb table keeps only in-frame clones and is missing some. This sample carries 2 million to 3 million clones, 80% to 95% of them seen once, and the ten largest clones take 0.36%. The sample was naive CD4+ T cells from PBMCs. Subset here: CD45RA+ positively selected. The receptor set was obtained from a young man in good health. Some clones in this sample may be carry-over from other donors' samples.

V gene TRBV28 combines with J gene TRBJ2-5, with D unclear. The germline CDR1 and CDR2 sequences are MDHEN and SYDVKM. Trimming took off 1 base at V and 1 base at J, with 7 bases between the two ends. The CDR3 contains 14 residues. The DNA of the CDR3 is TGTGCCAGCAGTTTATCGGCGACCCAAGAGACCCAGTACTTC. This codes for CASSLSATQETQYF.

The chain links TRBV5-1 to TRBJ2-5, with D perhaps TRBD2 (5 bases). The CDR3 length is 15 residues. V lost 1 base and J lost 3, with 13 bases in between. Germline V lookup: CDR1 SGHRS, CDR2 YFSETQ. Here the CDR3 reads CASSLQGIGEETQYF. The CDR3 DNA follows: TGCGCCAGCAGCTTGCAAGGGATCGGGGAAGAGACCCAGTACTTC.

This clone is a singleton in its sample. The rearrangement joins TRBV9 to TRBJ1-1; possible D gene TRBD1, 5 bases. V dropped 2 bases and J dropped 0 bases, with 11 bases sitting between them. This CDR3 comprises 15 residues. Germline CDR1 SGDLS, CDR2 YYNGEE. The CDR3 bases are TGTGCCAGCAGCGTGCTGGGGACCGTGAACACTGAAGCTTTCTTT. Encoded protein: CASSVLGTVNTEAFF.

The rearrangement links TRBV5-1 to TRBJ1-4; maybe TRBD1 (6 bases). This CDR3 is built from 14 residues. V lost 4 bases, J lost 8 bases, and 15 bases lay in between. Germline lookup yields CDR1 SGHRS and CDR2 YFSETQ. The DNA for the CDR3 is TGCGCCAGCAGCATTGGACAGATCGGAGAAAAACTGTTTTTT. This sequence encodes CASSIGQIGEKLFF.

This clone was recorded once. Here the CDR3 DNA reads TGTGCCAGCTCACCGTGGACAGCGATTAATGAAAAACTGTTTTTT. Residues: CASSPWTAINEKLFF. The chain employs TRBV18 and TRBJ1-4, with a weak D call TRBD1 (6 bases). This CDR3 spans 15 amino acids. V lost 3 bases and J lost 4, with 12 bases in between. Germline V gene data show CDR1 as KGHSH and CDR2 as LQKENI.

The chain is built from TRBV7-9 and TRBJ2-1; 8 nucleotides match TRBD2. Germline V gives CDR1 SEHNR, CDR2 FQNEAQ (reference sequence). Losses at the gene ends were 0 bases for V and 8 bases for J; bases not matched to a gene: 12. The CDR3 runs 17 residues. CDR3 nucleotides: TGTGCCAGCAGCTTAGCCGTTTCCGGACTAGCTCCCGATGAGCAGTTCTTC. Its translation: CASSLAVSGLAPDEQFF. Complete variable domain (other parts from reference TRBV7-9 and TRBJ2-1): DTGVSQNPRHKITKRGQNVTFRCDPISEHNRLYWYRQTLGQGPEFLTYFQNEAQLEKSRLLSDRFSAERPKGSFSTLEIQRTEQGDSAMYLCASSLAVSGLAPDEQFFGPGTRLTVL.

This clone was observed a single time. CDR3 in DNA: TGTGCCAGCAGCGCGGGACAGCGCGACGAGCAGTACTTC. Translated: CASSAGQRDEQYF. V and J are TRBV5-4 and TRBJ2-5, with D perhaps matching TRBD1 (7 bases). The J call is in doubt because the DNA end fits TRBJ2-7 better. Germline assignment: CDR1 SGHNT and CDR2 YYREEE (reference sequence). The CDR3 runs to 13 residues.

The rearrangement joins TRBV6-6 to TRBJ1-2, with 7 positions matching TRBD1. V trimming: 4 bases; J trimming: 4 bases; junction bases outside the gene matches: 3. From germline, CDR1 is MNHNY and CDR2 SVGAGI (reference sequence). The CDR3 spans 13 residues. Here the CDR3 DNA reads TGTGCCAGCAGTTCGGGGGACAGCTATGGCTACACCTTC. Amino acids: CASSSGDSYGYTF.

This chain connects TRBV19 to TRBJ1-2; D remains ambiguous. CDR1 and CDR2 (germline): LNHDA, SQIVND (reference sequence). The CDR3 totals 13 residues. V shed 8 bases and J shed 0 bases, with 10 bases lying between them. The CDR3 DNA reads TGTGCCAGTCGAGCTCCGGCTAACTATGGCTACACCTTC. As protein: CASRAPANYGYTF. Filled out from reference TRBV19 and TRBJ1-2, the complete variable domain reads DGGITQSPKYLFRKEGQNVTLSCEQNLNHDAMYWYRQDPGQGLRLIYYSQIVNDFQKGDIAEGYSVSREKKESFPLTVTSAQKNPTAFYLCASRAPANYGYTFGSGTRLTVV.

The gene calls are TRBV6-5 and TRBJ2-5, with a weak D call TRBD1 (5 bases). V was clipped by 6 bases and J by 4 bases, with 12 bases between them. Germline CDR1 is MNHEY and CDR2 is SVGAGI. The CDR3 has 13 residues. The CDR3 DNA sequence: TGTGCCAGCAGGGGGCCTGGGTCAGAGACCCAGTACTTC. As protein: CASRGPGSETQYF.

For the CDR3, the DNA is TGCAGCGTGGGAGCGGGACTAGCCGACTACGAGCAGTACTTC. This sequence encodes CSVGAGLADYEQYF. The rearrangement uses TRBV29-1 and TRBJ2-7; 9 nucleotides line up with TRBD2. V lost 6 bases, J lost 3 bases, and 9 bases stayed unmatched. The length of the CDR3 is 14 residues. The germline CDR1 and CDR2 sequences are SQVTM and ANQGSEA.

The chain recombines TRBV11-1 with TRBJ2-1; 8 bases agree with TRBD1. This CDR3 is built from 16 residues. V dropped 2 bases and J dropped 7; count of bases not matched to a gene: 10. Germline CDR1 SGHAT, CDR2 FQDESV (reference sequence). The CDR3 DNA follows: TGTGCCAGCAGCTTACTACAGGGGGATGGATGGAATGAGCAGTTCTTC. Translated: CASSLLQGDGWNEQFF.

CDR3 protein: CASSTFYGYTF. CDR3 coding DNA: TGTGCCAGTAGTACCTTCTATGGCTACACCTTC. This chain connects TRBV19 to TRBJ1-2; no clear D gene. The germline gives CDR1 LNHDA, CDR2 SQIVND (reference sequence). This CDR3 is built from 11 residues. V was shortened by 4 bases and J by 4 bases, with 4 bases between the two germline ends.